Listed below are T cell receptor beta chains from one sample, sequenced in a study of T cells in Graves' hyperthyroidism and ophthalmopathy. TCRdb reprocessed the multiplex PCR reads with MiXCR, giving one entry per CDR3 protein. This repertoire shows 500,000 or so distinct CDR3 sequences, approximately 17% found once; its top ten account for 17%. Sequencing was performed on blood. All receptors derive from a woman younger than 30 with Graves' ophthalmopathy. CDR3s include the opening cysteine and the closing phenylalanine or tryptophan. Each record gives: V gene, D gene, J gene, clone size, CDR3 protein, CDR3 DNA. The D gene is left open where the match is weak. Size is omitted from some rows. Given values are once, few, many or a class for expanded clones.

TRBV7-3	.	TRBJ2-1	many	CASSSESYNEQFF	TGTGCCAGCAGCTCCGAGTCCTACAATGAGCAGTTCTTC
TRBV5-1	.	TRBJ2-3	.	CASSEGGTGGTDTQYF	TGCGCCAGCAGCGAGGGGGGCACCGGAGGGACAGATACGCAGTATTTT
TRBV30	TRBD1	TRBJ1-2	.	CACTGEHYGYTF	TGTGCCTGCACAGGGGAGCACTATGGCTACACCTTC
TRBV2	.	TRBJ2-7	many	CASGSRALGPYEQYF	TGTGCCAGCGGATCCCGGGCCCTAGGCCCTTACGAGCAGTACTTC
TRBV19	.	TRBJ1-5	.	CASSPGPPAPQHF	TGTGCCAGTAGTCCGGGGCCCCCCGCTCCCCAGCATTTT
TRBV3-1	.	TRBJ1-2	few	CASSQDSGGYGYTF	TGTGCCAGCAGCCAAGATTCCGGGGGATATGGCTACACCTTC
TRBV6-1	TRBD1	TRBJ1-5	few	CASSPMDRGDQPQHF	TGTGCCAGCAGTCCCATGGACAGGGGGGATCAGCCCCAGCATTTT
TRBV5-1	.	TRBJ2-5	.	CASSLSVNGETQYF	TGCGCCAGCAGCTTGTCGGTAAACGGGGAGACCCAGTACTTC
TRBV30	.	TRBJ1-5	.	CAWSARVGGLKGRQPQHF	TGTGCCTGGAGTGCACGTGTCGGTGGGCTTAAGGGGCGTCAGCCCCAGCATTTT
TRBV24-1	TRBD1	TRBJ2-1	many	CATSDLPRTGSSYNEQFF	TGTGCCACCAGTGATTTGCCCCGGACAGGGAGCTCCTACAATGAGCAGTTCTTC
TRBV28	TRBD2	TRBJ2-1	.	CASSLAGVMNEQFF	TGTGCCAGCAGCCTAGCGGGAGTGATGAATGAGCAGTTCTTC
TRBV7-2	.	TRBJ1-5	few	CASSLMSDQPQHF	TGTGCCAGCAGCTTAATGAGCGATCAGCCCCAGCATTTT
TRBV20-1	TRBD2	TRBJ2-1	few	CSAIFGGNEQFF	TGCAGTGCTATCTTCGGGGGGAATGAGCAGTTCTTC
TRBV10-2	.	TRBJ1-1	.	CASSEWGGLTEAFF	TGCGCCAGCAGCGAATGGGGGGGTTTAACTGAAGCTTTCTTT
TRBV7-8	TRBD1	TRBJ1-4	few	CASSVAGGLEKLFF	TGTGCCAGCAGTGTGGCAGGGGGCTTAGAAAAACTGTTTTTT
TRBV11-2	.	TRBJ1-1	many	CASSPGTLGAFF	TGTGCCAGCAGCCCGGGCACTCTAGGAGCTTTCTTT
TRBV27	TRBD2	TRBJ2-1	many	CASSSLAGETHNEQFF	TGTGCCAGCAGTTCCCTAGCGGGAGAGACCCACAATGAGCAGTTCTTC
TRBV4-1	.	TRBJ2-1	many	CASSLRLYNEQFF	TGCGCCAGCAGCCTCCGTCTCTACAATGAGCAGTTCTTC
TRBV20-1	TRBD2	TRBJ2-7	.	CSARDRGGSFYEQYF	TGCAGTGCTAGAGATCGAGGCGGGAGCTTCTACGAGCAGTACTTC
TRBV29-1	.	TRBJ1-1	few	CSVGLNTEAFF	TGCAGCGTCGGACTGAACACTGAAGCTTTCTTT
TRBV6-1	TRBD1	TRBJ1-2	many	CASRDRYYGYTF	TGTGCCAGCAGGGACAGGTACTATGGCTACACCTTC
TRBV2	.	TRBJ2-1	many	CATQQDPGEVNEQFF	TGTGCCACCCAACAGGACCCCGGGGAGGTCAATGAGCAGTTCTTC
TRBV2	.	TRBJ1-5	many	CASSEARPGEVRNQPQHF	TGTGCCAGCAGTGAAGCGCGACCGGGGGAAGTAAGGAATCAGCCCCAGCATTTT
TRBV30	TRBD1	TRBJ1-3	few	CAWSGYRGRSGNTIYF	TGTGCCTGGAGTGGATACAGGGGGCGCAGTGGAAACACCATATATTTT
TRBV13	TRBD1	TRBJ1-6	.	CASSVEGQGDSPLHF	TGTGCCAGCAGCGTAGAGGGACAGGGGGACTCACCCCTCCACTTT
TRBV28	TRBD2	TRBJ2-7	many	CASSGTSVDEQYF	TGTGCCAGCTCGGGAACTAGCGTAGACGAGCAGTACTTC
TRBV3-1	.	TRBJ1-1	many	CASSQAQGGATEAFF	TGTGCCAGCAGCCAAGCGCAAGGAGGTGCCACTGAAGCTTTCTTT
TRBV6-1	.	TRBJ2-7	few	CASSPEDGTFSYEQYF	TGTGCCAGCAGTCCCGAGGACGGAACGTTCTCCTACGAGCAGTACTTC
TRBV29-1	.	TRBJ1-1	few	CSVVRGYTEAFF	TGCAGCGTTGTTAGGGGTTACACTGAAGCTTTCTTT
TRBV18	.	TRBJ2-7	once	CASSRFSPVGTPYEQYF	TGTGCCAGCTCACGTTTTTCCCCGGTAGGGACTCCTTACGAGCAGTACTTC
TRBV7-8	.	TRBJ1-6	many	CASSPMTGDNSPLHF	TGTGCCAGCAGTCCTATGACAGGAGATAATTCACCCCTCCACTTT
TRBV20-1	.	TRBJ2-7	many	CSARTGSGSYEQYF	TGCAGTGCTAGAACCGGGTCTGGCTCCTACGAGCAGTACTTC
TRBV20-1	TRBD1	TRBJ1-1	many	CSARSRQGAATEAFF	TGCAGTGCCAGAAGTCGGCAGGGGGCGGCCACTGAAGCTTTCTTT
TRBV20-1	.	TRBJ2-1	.	CSARLGTRFGEQFF	TGCAGTGCTAGGTTAGGGACAAGATTCGGGGAGCAGTTCTTC
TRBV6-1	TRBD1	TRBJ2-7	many	CASSKGQNFYEQYF	TGTGCCAGCAGTAAGGGACAGAATTTCTACGAGCAGTACTTC
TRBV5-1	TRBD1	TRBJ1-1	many	CASSLGDRDFEAFF	TGCGCCAGCAGCTTGGGGGACAGGGACTTTGAAGCTTTCTTT
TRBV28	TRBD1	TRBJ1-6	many	CASTLAGGNSPLHF	TGTGCCAGCACCCTGGCAGGGGGAAATTCACCCCTCCACTTT
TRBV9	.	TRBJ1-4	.	CASSVEGSPSEKLFF	TGTGCCAGCAGCGTAGAGGGCAGCCCCTCCGAAAAACTGTTTTTT
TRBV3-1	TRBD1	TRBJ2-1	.	CASSQVGTGSGEQFF	TGTGCCAGCAGCCAAGTCGGGACAGGGAGTGGTGAGCAGTTCTTC
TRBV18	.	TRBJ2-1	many	CASSPADRDYNEQFF	TGTGCCAGCTCCCCGGCGGACCGAGACTACAATGAGCAGTTCTTC